The rows below give T cell receptor beta chains drawn from one sample of a study of T cell repertoires in cytomegalovirus infection. Each CDR3 protein gets one entry after TCRdb re-called the reads with MiXCR. In the table there are roughly 920,000 distinct CDR3 sequences, roughly 30% of which are singletons. No antigens are known for them. Sample: cultured CD8+ T cells from PBMCs, taken from culture after CMV antigen stimulation. The receptors come from a human donor in good health (CMV status not recorded). Some clones in this sample may be carry-over from other donors' samples. Each CDR3 is given with its conserved first and last residue. Fields, in order: D gene, clone size, J gene, V gene, CDR3 DNA, CDR3 protein. A D gene is named only where the DNA matches it firmly. Only some rows state a clone size, as once, few, many or a class for expanded clones.

d_gene: TRBD2; abundance: .; j_gene: TRBJ2-1; v_gene: TRBV20-1; CDR3nt: TGCAGTGCTAGAGATCATAGCGGGGGGGCAGTTGAGCAGTTCTTC; CDR3aa: CSARDHSGGAVEQFF
d_gene: .; abundance: .; j_gene: TRBJ2-2; v_gene: TRBV14; CDR3nt: TGTGCCAGCAGATTGTCAGGCAACACCGGGGAGCTGTTTTTT; CDR3aa: CASRLSGNTGELFF
d_gene: .; abundance: .; j_gene: TRBJ2-7; v_gene: TRBV7-8; CDR3nt: TGTGCCAGCAGCTTAGGCAGGGCCGAGCAGTACTTC; CDR3aa: CASSLGRAEQYF
d_gene: .; abundance: .; j_gene: TRBJ1-5; v_gene: TRBV12-3/TRBV12-4; CDR3nt: TGTGCCAGCAGTCCGGCTGACGAGGATCAGCCCCAGCATTTT; CDR3aa: CASSPADEDQPQHF
d_gene: .; abundance: many; j_gene: TRBJ1-2; v_gene: TRBV7-2; CDR3nt: TGTGCCAGCATAGAGACTTCTTTTCCTTATGGCTACACCTTC; CDR3aa: CASIETSFPYGYTF
d_gene: .; abundance: .; j_gene: TRBJ1-6; v_gene: TRBV13; CDR3nt: TGTGCCAGCAGCCTTTTCCGGGACGCAAATTCACCCCTCCACTTT; CDR3aa: CASSLFRDANSPLHF
d_gene: .; abundance: many; j_gene: TRBJ1-4; v_gene: TRBV12-3/TRBV12-4; CDR3nt: TGTGCCAGCGGCGACAGTCCTACTAATGAAAAACTGTTTTTT; CDR3aa: CASGDSPTNEKLFF
d_gene: TRBD1; abundance: .; j_gene: TRBJ2-1; v_gene: TRBV14; CDR3nt: TGTGCCAGCAGCCAACACCGGGACAGGGTTGGTGAGCAGTTCTTC; CDR3aa: CASSQHRDRVGEQFF
d_gene: TRBD1; abundance: .; j_gene: TRBJ1-2; v_gene: TRBV9; CDR3nt: TGTGCCAGCAGCGAGAGGACAGGGGCGCAGGGCTACACCTTC; CDR3aa: CASSERTGAQGYTF
d_gene: .; abundance: .; j_gene: TRBJ2-6; v_gene: TRBV6-6; CDR3nt: TGTGCCAGCAGTTACTCGATACTCAGGGGCTCTGGGGCCAACGTCCTGACTTTC; CDR3aa: CASSYSILRGSGANVLTF
d_gene: .; abundance: .; j_gene: TRBJ2-3; v_gene: TRBV6-5; CDR3nt: TGTGCCAGCAGCCCACTAGGGTCAGATACGCAGTATTTT; CDR3aa: CASSPLGSDTQYF
d_gene: TRBD2; abundance: .; j_gene: TRBJ2-6; v_gene: TRBV3-1; CDR3nt: TGTGCCAGCAGCCAGAATGCGGGACTAGCGGCCATAGGTGGGGCCAACGTCCTGACTTTC; CDR3aa: CASSQNAGLAAIGGANVLTF
d_gene: .; abundance: .; j_gene: TRBJ2-1; v_gene: TRBV12-3/TRBV12-4; CDR3nt: TGTGCCAGCAGGTTGAATAGTGAGCAGTTCTTC; CDR3aa: CASRLNSEQFF
d_gene: TRBD1; abundance: many; j_gene: TRBJ1-5; v_gene: TRBV7-6; CDR3nt: TGTGCCAGCAGTCTAAGGACAGGGGATAATCAGCCCCAGCATTTT; CDR3aa: CASSLRTGDNQPQHF
d_gene: .; abundance: few; j_gene: TRBJ2-2; v_gene: TRBV12-3/TRBV12-4; CDR3nt: TGTGCCGGCAGTGTGGGGGGGAACACCGGGGAGCTGTTTTTT; CDR3aa: CAGSVGGNTGELFF
d_gene: .; abundance: .; j_gene: TRBJ1-4; v_gene: TRBV6-6; CDR3nt: TGTGCCAGCAGTTACGTGAGGGCGGTGGCTAATGAAAAACTGTTTTTT; CDR3aa: CASSYVRAVANEKLFF
d_gene: .; abundance: few; j_gene: TRBJ2-7; v_gene: TRBV27; CDR3nt: TGTGCCAGCAGTTTACGGGGGGCACCGACCTACGAGCAGTACTTC; CDR3aa: CASSLRGAPTYEQYF
d_gene: TRBD2; abundance: .; j_gene: TRBJ2-1; v_gene: TRBV5-8; CDR3nt: TGTGCCAGCAGCGGCTCTAGCGGGGGAGAGGATGAGCAGTTCTTC; CDR3aa: CASSGSSGGEDEQFF
d_gene: .; abundance: .; j_gene: TRBJ1-6; v_gene: TRBV7-8; CDR3nt: TGTGCCAGCAGCTTAGGAGAGGGGCGGGGGCCGCGGGGATTGACCCTCCACTTT; CDR3aa: CASSLGEGRGPRGLTLHF
d_gene: .; abundance: many; j_gene: TRBJ2-1; v_gene: TRBV7-2; CDR3nt: TGTGCCATCTGGTGGAGGGACTACAATGAGCAGTTCTTC; CDR3aa: CAIWWRDYNEQFF
d_gene: TRBD1; abundance: .; j_gene: TRBJ2-7; v_gene: TRBV29-1; CDR3nt: TGCAGCGTTCGGACAGGGCAGCCGTACGAGCAGTACTTC; CDR3aa: CSVRTGQPYEQYF
d_gene: .; abundance: few; j_gene: TRBJ1-1; v_gene: TRBV19; CDR3nt: TGTGCCAGTAGTATAAAGCAGGGGAACACTGAAGCTTTCTTT; CDR3aa: CASSIKQGNTEAFF
d_gene: TRBD2; abundance: .; j_gene: TRBJ2-7; v_gene: TRBV4-1; CDR3nt: TGCGCCAGCAGCCAAGATAAGGGCGGGGGGGCCCCCGAGCAGTACTTC; CDR3aa: CASSQDKGGGAPEQYF
d_gene: .; abundance: .; j_gene: TRBJ2-3; v_gene: TRBV5-1; CDR3nt: TGCGCCAGCAGCTTGGGCAGGGCAGCAGATACGCAGTATTTT; CDR3aa: CASSLGRAADTQYF
d_gene: TRBD2; abundance: few; j_gene: TRBJ2-3; v_gene: TRBV9; CDR3nt: TGTGCCAGCAGCGCCGGGACTAGCGGGGGAACAGATACGCAGTATTTT; CDR3aa: CASSAGTSGGTDTQYF
d_gene: .; abundance: .; j_gene: TRBJ2-5; v_gene: TRBV6-2/TRBV6-3; CDR3nt: TGTGCCAGCAGCTACCTGACCGAGGAGACCCAGTACTTC; CDR3aa: CASSYLTEETQYF
d_gene: .; abundance: few; j_gene: TRBJ2-1; v_gene: TRBV28; CDR3nt: TGTGCCAGCAGTTTGAGGCACGACAATGAGCAGTTCTTC; CDR3aa: CASSLRHDNEQFF
d_gene: TRBD1; abundance: .; j_gene: TRBJ1-1; v_gene: TRBV6-2/TRBV6-3; CDR3nt: TGTGCCAGCAGTTACGGGACAGGGTACGTAACTGAAGCTTTCTTT; CDR3aa: CASSYGTGYVTEAFF